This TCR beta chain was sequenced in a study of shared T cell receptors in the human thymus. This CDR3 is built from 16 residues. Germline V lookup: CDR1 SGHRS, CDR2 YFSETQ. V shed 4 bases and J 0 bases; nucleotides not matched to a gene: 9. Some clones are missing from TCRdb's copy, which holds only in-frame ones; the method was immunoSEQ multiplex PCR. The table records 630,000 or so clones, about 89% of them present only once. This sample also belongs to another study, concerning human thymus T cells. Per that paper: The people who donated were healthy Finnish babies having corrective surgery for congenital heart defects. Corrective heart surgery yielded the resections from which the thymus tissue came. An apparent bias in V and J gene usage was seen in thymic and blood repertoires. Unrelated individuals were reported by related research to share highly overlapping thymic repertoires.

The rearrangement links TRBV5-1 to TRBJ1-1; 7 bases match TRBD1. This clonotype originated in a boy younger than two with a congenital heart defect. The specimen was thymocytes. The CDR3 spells CASSLVTGPMNTEAFF. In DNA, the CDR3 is TGCGCCAGCAGCCTCGTGACAGGGCCCATGAACACTGAAGCTTTCTTT.